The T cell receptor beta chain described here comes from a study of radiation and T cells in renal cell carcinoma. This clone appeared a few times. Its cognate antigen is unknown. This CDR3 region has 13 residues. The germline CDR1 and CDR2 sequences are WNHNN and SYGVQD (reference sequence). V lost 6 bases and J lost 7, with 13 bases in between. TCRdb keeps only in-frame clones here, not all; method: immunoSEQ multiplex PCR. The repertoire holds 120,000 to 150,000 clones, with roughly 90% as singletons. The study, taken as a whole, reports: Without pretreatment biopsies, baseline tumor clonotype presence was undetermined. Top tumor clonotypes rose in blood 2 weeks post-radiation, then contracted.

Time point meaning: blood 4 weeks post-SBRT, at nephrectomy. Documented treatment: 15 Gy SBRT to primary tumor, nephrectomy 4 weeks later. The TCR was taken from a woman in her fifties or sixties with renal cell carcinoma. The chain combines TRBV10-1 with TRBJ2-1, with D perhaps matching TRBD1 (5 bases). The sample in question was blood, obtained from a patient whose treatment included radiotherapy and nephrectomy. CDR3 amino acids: CASRSSSGNEQFF. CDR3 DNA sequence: TGCGCCAGCAGGTCGAGTTCAGGGAATGAGCAGTTCTTC.